The 21 T cell receptor beta chains below were found in one sample sequenced in a study of CD4 T cells in relation to SARS-CoV-2 and coronaviruses. CD4+ T cells from unexposed donors were obtained before the COVID-19 pandemic (2011-2018). CD4+ T cells were isolated from the cells after about ten days of culture. Antigens for these TCRs are unknown. Here immunoSEQ multiplex PCR was the method, and the copy in TCRdb shows in-frame clones only, minus some. The sample records 25,000 to 30,000 clones, about three quarters being singletons. The source material was CD4+ T cells from PBMCs, cultured in vitro. The receptor source for this set is a human donor in good health.

This rearrangement joins TRBV5-5 to TRBJ2-2; 9 bases align to TRBD1. CDR1 is SGHKS and CDR2 is YYEKEE in the germline V gene (reference sequence). The CDR3 contains 14 residues. The trim removed 3 bases at V and 5 bases at J, leaving 2 bases unmatched. DNA of the CDR3: TGTGCCAGCAGCTCGGACAGGGGAACCGGGGAGCTGTTTTTT. Encoded protein: CASSSDRGTGELFF.

The chain is built from TRBV6-5 and TRBJ2-1; D perhaps matches TRBD2 (6 bases). The CDR3 consists of 13 residues. The V end was cut by 4 bases, the J end by 5 bases, with 9 bases between. CDR1 and CDR2 (germline): MNHEY, SVGAGI. The CDR3 DNA reads as TGTGCCAGCAGTTTACGGAGGGACAATGAGCAGTTCTTC. Translation: CASSLRRDNEQFF.

The CDR3 is CASSLAPNPTDTQYF. In DNA form, the CDR3 reads TGTGCCAGCAGCTTGGCCCCTAACCCCACAGATACGCAGTATTTT. The genes are TRBV11-1 and TRBJ2-3; no definite D call. This CDR3 has 15 residues. V lost 3 bases and J 2 bases, leaving 12 bases between the germline ends. Germline V gives CDR1 SGHAT, CDR2 FQDESV (reference sequence).

The V and J genes are TRBV5-6 and TRBJ2-2, with 12 bases fitting TRBD2. The CDR3 is 18 residues long. Unmatched junction bases numbered 12, after V lost 4 bases and J lost 5 bases. Germline CDR1 reads SGHDT; CDR2 reads YYEEEE. This chain's CDR3 is CASSPSLLAGGSTGELFF. The CDR3 DNA follows: TGTGCCAGCAGCCCATCACTACTAGCGGGAGGAAGTACCGGGGAGCTGTTTTTT.

The chain is built from TRBV7-2 and TRBJ2-1, with 8 bases fitting TRBD2. Unmatched junction bases numbered 5, after V lost 1 base and J lost 6 bases. The CDR3 is 15 amino acids. Germline CDR1 reads SGHTA; CDR2 reads FQGNSA. The CDR3 is CASSLGLATANEQFF. The CDR3 DNA reads TGTGCCAGCAGCTTAGGACTAGCGACGGCCAATGAGCAGTTCTTC.

The chain links TRBV29-1 to TRBJ1-6; D possibly corresponds to TRBD1 (5 bases). The CDR3 totals 13 residues. Trimming removed 7 bases at V and 6 bases at J, with 13 bases between. Germline V gene lookup returns CDR1 SQVTM and CDR2 ANQGSEA. In DNA, the CDR3 is TGCAGCGCCCGACAGACCCGTAATTCACCCCTCCACTTT. Amino acids: CSARQTRNSPLHF.

The count of this clone is one. The chain is built from TRBV7-2 and TRBJ1-1; 7 positions match TRBD1. The V gene end was trimmed by 1 base and the J gene end by 4 bases; junction bases not matched to a gene: 3. The CDR3 has 14 residues. CDR1 is SGHTA and CDR2 is FQGNSA in the germline V gene. CDR3 bases: TGTGCCAGCAGCTTAGACAGGGGCGGCACTGAAGCTTTCTTT. It codes for CASSLDRGGTEAFF.

The V and J genes are TRBV6-5 and TRBJ1-1; D gene uncertain. CDR1 is MNHEY, CDR2 SVGAGI, per germline. The length of the CDR3 is 13 residues. V lost 5 bases to trimming and J lost 1 base, with 8 bases between them. The CDR3 sequence: CASSITENTEAFF. Written as DNA, the CDR3 is TGTGCCAGCAGTATTACAGAGAACACTGAAGCTTTCTTT.

The CDR3: CASSPQGGAQYF. DNA of the CDR3: TGTGCCAGCAGTCCTCAGGGAGGGGCCCAGTACTTC. V is TRBV6-5 and J is TRBJ2-5; 7 nucleotides agree with TRBD2. Looked up from germline, CDR1 is MNHEY and CDR2 is SVGAGI. The CDR3 is made up of 12 amino acids. The J segment lost 9 bases and the V segment lost 5 bases, leaving 6 bases of the junction unmatched.

The chain recombines TRBV10-2 with TRBJ2-1; D perhaps matches TRBD2 (7 bases). CDR1 is WSHSY, CDR2 SAAADI, per germline. V was cut by 7 bases and J by 3 bases, with 13 bases left in between. This CDR3 has 14 residues. The CDR3 region has the DNA TGCGCCAGCACGGTGGGGGGGCTCTACAATGAGCAGTTCTTC. As protein: CASTVGGLYNEQFF.

This sequence joins TRBV6-5 and TRBJ2-3, with D uncertain. This CDR3 comprises 16 residues. CDR1 is MNHEY, CDR2 SVGAGI, per germline. The V end lost 0 bases, the J end lost 1 base, and 11 bases lay between the germline ends. The chain's CDR3 is CASSYSASYGTDTQYF. The CDR3 DNA is TGTGCCAGCAGTTACTCGGCCTCCTATGGCACAGATACGCAGTATTTT.

This sequence joins TRBV7-2 and TRBJ2-3; 12 bases fit TRBD2. The germline V gene encodes CDR1 SGHTA and CDR2 FQGNSA. The junction had 14 bases not matched to a gene; V was cut back by 5 bases and J by 2 bases. The CDR3 is 19 residues long. The CDR3 DNA reads as TGTGCCAGCAGCAAAAGGTCTCCTAGCGGGGGGGCCCTCACAGATACGCAGTATTTT. Amino acids: CASSKRSPSGGALTDTQYF.

The V and J genes are TRBV4-3 and TRBJ2-3; the D gene is possibly TRBD2 (6 bases). CDR1 and CDR2 (germline): LGHNA, YSLEER. Trimming shortened V by 0 bases and J by 1 base, and 11 bases separated the two germline ends. This CDR3 spans 16 amino acids. CDR3 sequence: CASSQEVAGRTDTQYF. CDR3 in DNA: TGCGCCAGCAGCCAAGAGGTTGCGGGGCGCACAGATACGCAGTATTTT.

The genes are TRBV10-1 and TRBJ1-1, with TRBD1 as a possible D gene (6 bases). Germline CDR1 WNHNN, CDR2 SYGVQD (reference sequence). This CDR3 spans 14 amino acids. Deletions cut 6 bases from V and 3 bases from J, with 14 bases between. CDR3 sequence (DNA): TGCGCCAGCAGCTCAGGGGCCTGGGACACTGAAGCTTTCTTT. As protein: CASSSGAWDTEAFF.

This clone was seen a handful of times. The chain carries TRBV6-2 or TRBV6-3 and TRBJ1-1; D not resolved. Germline loops: CDR1 MNHEY, CDR2 SVGEGT. Trimming took off 3 bases at V and 1 base at J, with 9 bases between the two ends. The CDR3 covers 14 residues. CDR3 region: CASSYYGSNTEAFF. Written as DNA, the CDR3 is TGTGCCAGCAGTTATTACGGGTCGAACACTGAAGCTTTCTTT.

The rearrangement joins TRBV9 to TRBJ2-4; the D gene could be TRBD1 or TRBD2 (5 bases each). Trimming pared 0 bases from V and 2 bases from J, leaving 18 bases between. The V gene's germline CDR1 is SGDLS and CDR2 YYNGEE. The CDR3 runs to 18 residues. In DNA, the CDR3 is TGTGCCAGCAGCGTAGCTAGGCAGGGCGGGTTCTCCAAAAACATTCAGTACTTC. Its protein is CASSVARQGGFSKNIQYF. The full variable domain, completed using reference TRBV9 and TRBJ2-4, is DSGVTQTPKHLITATGQRVTLRCSPRSGDLSVYWYQQSLDQGLQFLIQYYNGEERAKGNILERFSAQQFPDLHSELNLSSLELGDSALYFCASSVARQGGFSKNIQYFGAGTRLSVL.

This clone was seen just once. The J gene is TRBJ2-3, the V gene TRBV2; D not certain. Germline CDR1 reads SNHLY; CDR2 reads FYNNEI. This CDR3 spans 12 amino acids. Trimming pared 2 bases from V and 2 bases from J, leaving 2 bases between. The CDR3 sequence is CASSENTDTQYF. For the CDR3, the DNA is TGTGCCAGCAGTGAAAACACAGATACGCAGTATTTT. The entire variable domain, with the rest obtained from reference TRBV2 and TRBJ2-3, is as follows: EPEVTQTPSHQVTQMGQEVILRCVPISNHLYFYWYRQILGQKVEFLVSFYNNEISEKSEIFDDQFSVERPDGSNFTLKIRSTKLEDSAMYFCASSENTDTQYFGPGTRLTVL.

The chain combines TRBV4-2 with TRBJ2-1, with a weak D call TRBD2 (8 bases). V was cut by 0 bases and J by 3 bases, with 21 bases left in between. This CDR3 comprises 19 residues. Germline CDR1 LGHNA, CDR2 YNFKEQ. In DNA, the CDR3 is TGTGCCAGCAGCCAAGATGAGGGGGCAACTAGCGGCTACTACAATGAGCAGTTCTTC. This translates into CASSQDEGATSGYYNEQFF.

This clone occurred a few times. This rearrangement joins TRBV18 to TRBJ1-6; D perhaps matches TRBD1 (5 bases). This CDR3 is 16 amino acids long. Germline lookup yields CDR1 KGHSH and CDR2 LQKENI. Trimming pared 2 bases from V and 7 bases from J, leaving 15 bases between. The CDR3 DNA follows: TGTGCCAGCTCACCAACCCAGGGAGAAGGGAATTCACCCCTCCACTTT. It encodes CASSPTQGEGNSPLHF.

The V and J genes are TRBV7-6 and TRBJ2-7; 13 nucleotides match TRBD2. The ends lost 5 bases at V and 3 bases at J; junction bases unmatched: 4. The CDR3 totals 15 residues. The germline CDR1 and CDR2 sequences are SGHVS and FNYEAQ. The CDR3 DNA reads as TGTGCCAGCAGCACACTAGCGGGAGGGGACTACGAGCAGTACTTC. Protein sequence: CASSTLAGGDYEQYF.

The rearrangement joins TRBV6-5 to TRBJ2-7; possible D gene TRBD1, 6 bases. Germline V gives CDR1 MNHEY, CDR2 SVGAGI. CDR3 length equals 15 residues. Trimming left V 6 bases short and J 2 bases short, with 17 bases between. The CDR3 loop reads CASSSGQLWPYEQYF. CDR3 sequence (DNA): TGTGCCAGCAGCTCCGGACAGCTCTGGCCCTACGAGCAGTACTTC.